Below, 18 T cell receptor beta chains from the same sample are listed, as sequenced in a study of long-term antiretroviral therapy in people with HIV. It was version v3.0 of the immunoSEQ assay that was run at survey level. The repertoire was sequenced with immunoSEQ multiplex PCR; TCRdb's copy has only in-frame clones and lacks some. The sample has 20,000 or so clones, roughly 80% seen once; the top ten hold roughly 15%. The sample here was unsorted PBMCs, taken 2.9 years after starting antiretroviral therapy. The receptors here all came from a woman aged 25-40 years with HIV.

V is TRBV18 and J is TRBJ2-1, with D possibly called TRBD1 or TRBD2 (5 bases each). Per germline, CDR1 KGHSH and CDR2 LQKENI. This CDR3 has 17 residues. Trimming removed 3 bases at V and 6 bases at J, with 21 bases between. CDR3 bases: TGTGCCAGCTCACCGAACTCAGGCTTCGGGGCATTCAATGAGCAGTTCTTC. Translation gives CASSPNSGFGAFNEQFF.

The CDR3 region is CASSGIRTDTQYF. In DNA form, the CDR3 reads TGTGCCAGCTCAGGGATTCGCACAGATACGCAGTATTTT. The chain links TRBV18 to TRBJ2-3; the D is unclear. The CDR3 has 13 amino acids. Germline CDR1 reads KGHSH; CDR2 reads LQKENI. V was shortened by 5 bases and J by 1 base, with 7 bases between the two germline ends.

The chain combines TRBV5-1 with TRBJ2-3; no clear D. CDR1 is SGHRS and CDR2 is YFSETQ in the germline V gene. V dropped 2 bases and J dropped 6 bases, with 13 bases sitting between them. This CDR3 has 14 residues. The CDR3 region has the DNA TGCGCCAGCAGCTTTCTGGGGAATCTTGATACGCAGTATTTT. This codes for CASSFLGNLDTQYF.

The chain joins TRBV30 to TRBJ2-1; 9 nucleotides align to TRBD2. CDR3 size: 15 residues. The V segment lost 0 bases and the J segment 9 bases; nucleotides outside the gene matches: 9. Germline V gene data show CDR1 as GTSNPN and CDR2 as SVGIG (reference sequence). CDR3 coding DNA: TGTGCCTGGAGTGTCGGTGGGACTAGCTTTTCTGAGCAGTTCTTC. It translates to CAWSVGGTSFSEQFF.

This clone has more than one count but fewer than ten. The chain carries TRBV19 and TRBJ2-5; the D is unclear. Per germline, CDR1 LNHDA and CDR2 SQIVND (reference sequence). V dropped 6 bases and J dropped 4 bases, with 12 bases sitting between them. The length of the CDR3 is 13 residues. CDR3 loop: CASSPVVAETQYF. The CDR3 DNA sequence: TGTGCCAGTAGCCCCGTAGTGGCAGAGACCCAGTACTTC. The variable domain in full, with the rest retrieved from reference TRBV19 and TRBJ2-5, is DGGITQSPKYLFRKEGQNVTLSCEQNLNHDAMYWYRQDPGQGLRLIYYSQIVNDFQKGDIAEGYSVSREKKESFPLTVTSAQKNPTAFYLCASSPVVAETQYFGPGTRLLVL.

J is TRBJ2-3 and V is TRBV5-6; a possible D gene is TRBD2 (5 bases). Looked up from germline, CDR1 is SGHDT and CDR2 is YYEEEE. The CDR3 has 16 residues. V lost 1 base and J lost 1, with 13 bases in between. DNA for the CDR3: TGTGCCAGCAGCTTGAAGACTGACGGGGGCACAGATACGCAGTATTTT. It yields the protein CASSLKTDGGTDTQYF.

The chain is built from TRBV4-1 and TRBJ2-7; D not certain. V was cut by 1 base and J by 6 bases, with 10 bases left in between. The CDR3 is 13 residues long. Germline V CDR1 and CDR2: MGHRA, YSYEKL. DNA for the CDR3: TGCGCCAGCAGCCAAGTAAAAGGGCGCGAGCAGTACGTC. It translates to CASSQVKGREQYV.

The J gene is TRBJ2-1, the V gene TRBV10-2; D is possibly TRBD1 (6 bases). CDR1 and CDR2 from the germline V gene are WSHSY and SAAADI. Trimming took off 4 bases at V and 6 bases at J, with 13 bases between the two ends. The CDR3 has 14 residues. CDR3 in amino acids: CASSGAFRGNEQFF. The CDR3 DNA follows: TGCGCCAGCAGTGGGGCCTTCAGGGGCAATGAGCAGTTCTTC.

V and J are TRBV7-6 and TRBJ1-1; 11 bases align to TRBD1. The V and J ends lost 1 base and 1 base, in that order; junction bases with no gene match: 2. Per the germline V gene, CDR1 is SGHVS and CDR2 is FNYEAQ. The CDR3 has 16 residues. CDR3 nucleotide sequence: TGTGCCAGCAGCTTAGGTGGACAGGGGGCGAACACTGAAGCTTTCTTT. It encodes CASSLGGQGANTEAFF.

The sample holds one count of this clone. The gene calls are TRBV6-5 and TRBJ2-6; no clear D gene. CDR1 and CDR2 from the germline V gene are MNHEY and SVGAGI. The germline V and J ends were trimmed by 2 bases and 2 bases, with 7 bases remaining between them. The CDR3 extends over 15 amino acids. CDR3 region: CASSYQGTGANVLTF. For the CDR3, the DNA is TGTGCCAGCAGTTACCAAGGGACTGGGGCCAACGTCCTGACTTTC.

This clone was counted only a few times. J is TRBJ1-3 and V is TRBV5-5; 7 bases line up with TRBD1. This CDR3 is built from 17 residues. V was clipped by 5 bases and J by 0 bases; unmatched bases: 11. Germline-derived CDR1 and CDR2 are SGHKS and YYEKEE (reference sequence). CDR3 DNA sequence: TGTGCCAGCAGATTTCATCGGGACAGAGTCTCTGGAAACACCATATATTTT. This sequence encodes CASRFHRDRVSGNTIYF.

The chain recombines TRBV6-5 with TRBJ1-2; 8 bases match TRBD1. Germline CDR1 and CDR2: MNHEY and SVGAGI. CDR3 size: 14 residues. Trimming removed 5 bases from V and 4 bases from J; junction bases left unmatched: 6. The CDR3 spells CASSNPGGSYGYTF. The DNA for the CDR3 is TGTGCCAGCAGTAACCCAGGGGGCTCCTATGGCTACACCTTC.

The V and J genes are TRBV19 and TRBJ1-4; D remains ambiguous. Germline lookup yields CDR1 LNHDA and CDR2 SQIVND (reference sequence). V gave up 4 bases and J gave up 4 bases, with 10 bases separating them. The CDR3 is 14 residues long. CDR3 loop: CASSTAGNNEKLFF. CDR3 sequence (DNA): TGTGCCAGTAGTACGGCGGGGAATAATGAAAAACTGTTTTTT.

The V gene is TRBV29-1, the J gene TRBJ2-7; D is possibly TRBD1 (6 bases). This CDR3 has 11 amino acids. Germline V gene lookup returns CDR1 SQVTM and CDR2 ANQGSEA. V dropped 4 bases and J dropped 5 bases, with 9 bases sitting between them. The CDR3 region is CSVAGANEQYF. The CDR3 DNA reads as TGCAGCGTTGCAGGGGCTAACGAGCAGTACTTC.

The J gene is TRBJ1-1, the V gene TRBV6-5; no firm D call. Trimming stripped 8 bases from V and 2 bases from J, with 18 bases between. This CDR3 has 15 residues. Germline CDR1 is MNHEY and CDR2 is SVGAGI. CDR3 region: CASYRSVAENTEAFF. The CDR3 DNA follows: TGTGCCAGCTATCGATCGGTCGCGGAAAACACTGAAGCTTTCTTT.

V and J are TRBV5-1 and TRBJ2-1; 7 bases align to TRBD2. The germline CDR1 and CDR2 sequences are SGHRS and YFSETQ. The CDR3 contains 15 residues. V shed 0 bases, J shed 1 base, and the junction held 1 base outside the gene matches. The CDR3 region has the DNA TGCGCCAGCAGCTTGGAGCGGGGATCCTACAATGAGCAGTTCTTC. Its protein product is CASSLERGSYNEQFF.

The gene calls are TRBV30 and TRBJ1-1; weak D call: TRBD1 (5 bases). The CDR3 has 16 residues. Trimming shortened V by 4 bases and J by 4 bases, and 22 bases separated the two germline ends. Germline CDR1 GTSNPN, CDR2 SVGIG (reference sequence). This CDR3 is CAWNRRAGSGITEAFF. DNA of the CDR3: TGTGCCTGGAATCGCAGGGCTGGAAGTGGGATCACTGAAGCTTTCTTT.

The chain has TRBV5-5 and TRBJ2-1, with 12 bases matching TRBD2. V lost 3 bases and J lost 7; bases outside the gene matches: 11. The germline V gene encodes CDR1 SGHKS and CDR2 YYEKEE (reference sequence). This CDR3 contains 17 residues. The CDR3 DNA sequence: TGTGCCAGCAGCTCGCGGGCTAGCGGGGGGGCAGGGAATGAGCAGTTCTTC. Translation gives CASSSRASGGAGNEQFF.